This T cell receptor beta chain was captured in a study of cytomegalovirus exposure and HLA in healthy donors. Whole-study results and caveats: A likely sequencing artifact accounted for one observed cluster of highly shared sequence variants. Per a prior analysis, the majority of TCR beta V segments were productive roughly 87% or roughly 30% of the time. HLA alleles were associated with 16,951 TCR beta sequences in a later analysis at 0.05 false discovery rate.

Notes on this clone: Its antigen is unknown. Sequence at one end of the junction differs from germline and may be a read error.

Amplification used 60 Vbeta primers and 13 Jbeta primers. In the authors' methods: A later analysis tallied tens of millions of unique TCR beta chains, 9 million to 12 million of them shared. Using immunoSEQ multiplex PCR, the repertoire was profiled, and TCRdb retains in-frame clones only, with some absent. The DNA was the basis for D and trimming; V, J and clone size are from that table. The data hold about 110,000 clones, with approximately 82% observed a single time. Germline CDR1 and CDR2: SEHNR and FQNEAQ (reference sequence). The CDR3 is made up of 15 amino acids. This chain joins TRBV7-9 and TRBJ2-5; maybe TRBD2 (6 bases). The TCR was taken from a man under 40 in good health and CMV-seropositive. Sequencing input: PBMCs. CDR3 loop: CSSSPGAGPQETQYF. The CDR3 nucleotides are TGTTCCAGCAGCCCCGGTGCGGGGCCACAAGAGACCCAGTACTTC.